Below are 25 T cell receptor beta chains sequenced from a single sample in a study of lymphopenia after photon versus proton radiotherapy. The protocol was immunoSEQ multiplex PCR, while the TCRdb copy is restricted to in-frame clones and leaves out a portion. The top ten hold 40% to 60% of the sample, which has under 30,000 clones, about 91% seen once. This specimen consisted of peripheral blood, obtained from a patient treated with proton-based radiotherapy. The receptors stem from a woman aged 60-75 years with cholangiocarcinoma. Some clones in this sample may be carry-over from other donors' samples.

The CDR3, as DNA: TGTGCCAGCGCGAGAACTCTCGGCTACACCTTC. Its translation is CASARTLGYTF. V is TRBV28 and J is TRBJ1-2; D not resolved. Germline CDR1 and CDR2: MDHEN and SYDVKM. Trimming shortened V by 8 bases and J by 8 bases, and 12 bases separated the two germline ends. This CDR3 has 11 residues.

Worth noting for this clone: Germline is not matched at one junction end, which may reflect a read error. The chain employs TRBV5-8 and TRBJ2-1; D is tentatively TRBD1 or TRBD2 (6 bases each). The CDR3 extends over 13 amino acids. Germline V CDR1 and CDR2: SGHTS, YDEGEE. The CDR3 DNA sequence: TGTGCCAGCAGCTCCGAGGGGGGTAATGCGCAGTTCTTC. Translated, it gives CASSSEGGNAQFF.

The rearrangement joins TRBV4-1 to TRBJ2-3; a possible D gene is TRBD2 (6 bases). CDR1 is MGHRA, CDR2 YSYEKL, per germline. The CDR3 runs to 16 residues. The V end was cut by 2 bases, the J end by 1 base, with 13 bases between. The CDR3 DNA reads TGCGCCAGCAGCCAAAAGGTCGCGGGGCGCACAGATACGCAGTATTTT. Amino acid sequence: CASSQKVAGRTDTQYF.

The count of this clone is one. V usage is TRBV18 and J usage is TRBJ1-6; TRBD1 matches at 8 bases. V shed 3 bases and J 4 bases; nucleotides not matched to a gene: 5. Germline values: CDR1 KGHSH, CDR2 LQKENI. The CDR3 has 16 residues. The CDR3 spells CASSPSDRAYNSPLHF. CDR3 sequence (DNA): TGTGCCAGCTCACCCTCGGACAGGGCTTATAATTCACCCCTCCACTTT.

V usage is TRBV18 and J usage is TRBJ1-1; no clear D. Per germline, CDR1 KGHSH and CDR2 LQKENI. The CDR3 extends over 16 amino acids. Trimming cost V 3 bases and J 1 base, with 15 bases left between them. CDR3 nucleotide sequence: TGTGCCAGCTCACCCCTAGCATTTTCGGGGAACACTGAAGCTTTCTTT. This translates into CASSPLAFSGNTEAFF.

This sequence joins TRBV19 and TRBJ2-1; D is ambiguous. Trimming pared 5 bases from V and 5 bases from J, leaving 22 bases between. This CDR3 is built from 17 residues. Germline assignment: CDR1 LNHDA and CDR2 SQIVND (reference sequence). Here the CDR3 reads CASSPGPGVKFDNEQFF. Written as DNA, the CDR3 is TGTGCCAGTAGTCCCGGTCCGGGCGTAAAGTTTGACAATGAGCAGTTCTTC.

This sequence joins TRBV5-1 and TRBJ1-1; no clear D. CDR1 is SGHRS, CDR2 YFSETQ, per germline. Trimming stripped 4 bases from V and 4 bases from J, with 23 bases between. The CDR3 is made up of 17 amino acids. The CDR3 region is CASSEGYSIGLGTEAFF. The CDR3 DNA reads as TGCGCCAGCAGCGAGGGATATAGTATAGGCTTGGGCACTGAAGCTTTCTTT.

The V and J genes are TRBV5-1 and TRBJ2-1; D unclear. The ends were cut back, 4 bases at V and 7 bases at J, with 18 bases in the middle. The CDR3 sequence is 15 residues long. Germline CDR1 reads SGHRS; CDR2 reads YFSETQ. CDR3 sequence (DNA): TGCGCCAGCAGCCTGCCCTTGGGTACCGTGAATGAGCAGTTCTTC. As protein: CASSLPLGTVNEQFF.

J is TRBJ1-1 and V is TRBV5-1, with D possibly matching TRBD1 (6 bases). Between the trimmed V and J ends, which lost 6 bases and 7 bases, there was a span of 16 bases. The CDR3 is 13 amino acids. Looked up from germline, CDR1 is SGHRS and CDR2 is YFSETQ. The chain's CDR3 is CASNIGGANEAFF. The DNA for the CDR3 is TGCGCCAGCAACATAGGGGGGGCGAATGAAGCTTTCTTT. Full variable domain (outside the CDR3, taken from reference TRBV5-1 and TRBJ1-1): KAGVTQTPRYLIKTRGQQVTLSCSPISGHRSVSWYQQTPGQGLQFLFEYFSETQRNKGNFPGRFSGRQFSNSRSEMNVSTLELGDSALYLCASNIGGANEAFFGQGTRLTVV.

The chain combines TRBV6-5 with TRBJ2-4, with a tentative D call TRBD2 (6 bases). The CDR3 is made up of 15 amino acids. V lost 10 bases to trimming and J lost 0 bases, with 16 bases between them. CDR1 is MNHEY, CDR2 SVGAGI, per germline. CDR3 in amino acids: CANETRGLAKNIQYF. The CDR3 DNA sequence: TGTGCCAACGAGACGCGGGGCTTAGCCAAAAACATTCAGTACTTC.

The chain carries TRBV5-4 and TRBJ2-7; 11 positions match TRBD2. The trim removed 2 bases at V and 3 bases at J, leaving 4 bases unmatched. This CDR3 has 15 amino acids. Germline-derived CDR1 and CDR2 are SGHNT and YYREEE (reference sequence). The CDR3 is CASSFPTSGVYEQYF. The CDR3 DNA reads as TGTGCCAGCAGCTTCCCGACTAGCGGGGTCTACGAGCAGTACTTC. Together with reference TRBV5-4 and TRBJ2-7, the CDR3 gives the full variable domain: ETGVTQSPTHLIKTRGQQVTLRCSSQSGHNTVSWYQQALGQGPQFIFQYYREEENGRGNFPPRFSGLQFPNYSSELNVNALELDDSALYLCASSFPTSGVYEQYFGPGTRLTVT.

The chain carries TRBV27 and TRBJ1-6, with 9 nucleotides matching TRBD1. Germline-derived CDR1 and CDR2 are MNHEY and SMNVEV (reference sequence). The length of the CDR3 is 17 residues. The V gene end was trimmed by 4 bases and the J gene end by 5 bases; junction bases not matched to a gene: 9. The CDR3 nucleotides read TGTGCCAGCAGTTGGGACAGGGCCCAAACCCATAATTCACCCCTCCACTTT. This gives the protein CASSWDRAQTHNSPLHF.

The genes are TRBV5-6 and TRBJ2-1; TRBD2 agrees at 7 bases. With 2 bases clipped from V and 0 bases from J, the junction kept 11 bases outside the gene matches. CDR3 size: 18 residues. Germline values: CDR1 SGHDT, CDR2 YYEEEE. CDR3 sequence reads: CASSFPSGIPLSYNEQFF. The CDR3 DNA is TGTGCCAGCAGCTTTCCGAGCGGGATTCCTCTCTCCTACAATGAGCAGTTCTTC.

The V and J genes are TRBV7-6 and TRBJ2-2; a possible D gene is TRBD2 (6 bases). Trimming cost V 2 bases and J 4 bases, with 14 bases left between them. The CDR3 length is 16 residues. Germline CDR1 is SGHVS and CDR2 is FNYEAQ. The CDR3 sequence: CASSLRRVEGTGELFF. In DNA, the CDR3 is TGTGCCAGCAGCTTAAGGAGGGTTGAGGGCACCGGGGAGCTGTTTTTT.

The CDR3 protein is CASSVGQGQYEQYF. The CDR3, as DNA: TGCGCCAGCAGCGTAGGACAGGGGCAATACGAGCAGTACTTC. The rearrangement links TRBV5-1 to TRBJ2-7, with TRBD1 matching over 9 bases. The germline V gene has CDR1 SGHRS and CDR2 YFSETQ. The CDR3 length is 14 residues. V was clipped by 4 bases and J by 4 bases; unmatched bases: 6.

This rearrangement joins TRBV7-8 to TRBJ2-7, with TRBD2 matching 7 bases. The V segment lost 1 base and the J segment 3 bases; nucleotides outside the gene matches: 3. This CDR3 is built from 14 residues. Germline-derived CDR1 and CDR2 are SGHVS and FQNEAQ. DNA for the CDR3: TGTGCCAGCAGCTTAGTATCTAGCGGCTACGAGCAGTACTTC. Its protein product is CASSLVSSGYEQYF.

In its sample, this clone was seen a few times. This sequence joins TRBV2 and TRBJ2-5, with unresolved D. Trimming left V 5 bases short and J 4 bases short, with 8 bases between. Germline values: CDR1 SNHLY, CDR2 FYNNEI. This CDR3 contains 12 residues. The CDR3: CASSFSRETQYF. CDR3 in DNA: TGTGCCAGCAGTTTTAGCAGAGAGACCCAGTACTTC.

The CDR3 region is CASSFGDLGADTQYF. The DNA for the CDR3 is TGTGCCAGCAGCTTTGGCGACCTTGGGGCAGATACGCAGTATTTT. The chain carries TRBV5-4 and TRBJ2-3; D is ambiguous. Trimming took off 2 bases at V and 4 bases at J, with 14 bases between the two ends. Germline CDR1 and CDR2: SGHNT and YYREEE (reference sequence). The CDR3 consists of 15 residues.

This chain connects TRBV18 to TRBJ1-5, with D tentatively TRBD1 (5 bases). Trimming took off 8 bases at V and 3 bases at J, with 14 bases between the two ends. Looked up from germline, CDR1 is KGHSH and CDR2 is LQKENI. CDR3 length: 14 residues. The CDR3 reads CASRRGEDNQPQHF. In nucleotides, the CDR3 is TGTGCCAGCCGTCGAGGGGAAGACAATCAGCCCCAGCATTTT.

The chain couples TRBV27 to TRBJ1-6; 7 bases match TRBD1. This CDR3 spans 16 amino acids. Germline V gene lookup returns CDR1 MNHEY and CDR2 SMNVEV (reference sequence). V shed 3 bases and J 3 bases; nucleotides not matched to a gene: 5. The CDR3 nucleotides are TGTGCCAGCAGTTTGGCCGGGACAGACTATAATTCACCCCTCCACTTT. Its translation is CASSLAGTDYNSPLHF.

The chain links TRBV6-5 to TRBJ1-4; no firm D call. Trimming removed 6 bases at V and 5 bases at J, with 10 bases between. This CDR3 comprises 13 residues. From germline, CDR1 is MNHEY and CDR2 SVGAGI. Here the CDR3 reads CASSLLGNEKLFF. CDR3 coding DNA: TGTGCCAGCAGCCTTTTAGGAAATGAAAAACTGTTTTTT.

The chain carries TRBV27 and TRBJ1-2; no reliable D call. There are 13 residues in the CDR3. Germline V gene sequence: CDR1 MNHEY, CDR2 SMNVEV (reference sequence). Trimming took 5 bases from V and 1 from J, leaving 8 bases between them. The CDR3 sequence is CASSMARNYGYTF. The CDR3 bases are TGTGCCAGCAGTATGGCCCGTAACTATGGCTACACCTTC.

The table lists this clone with a few counts. The V gene is TRBV4-1, the J gene TRBJ2-7; 11 bases align to TRBD2. Germline V lookup: CDR1 MGHRA, CDR2 YSYEKL. This CDR3 contains 16 residues. J gave up 5 bases and V 2 bases, and 8 bases lay outside the gene matches. CDR3 sequence reads: CASSQLSGRVLDEQYF. The CDR3 DNA is TGCGCCAGCAGCCAACTTAGCGGGAGGGTTCTCGACGAGCAGTACTTC.

J is TRBJ1-5 and V is TRBV6-1; no clear D. The length of the CDR3 is 12 residues. Germline CDR1 MNHNS, CDR2 SASEGT. The ends were cut back, 1 base at V and 6 bases at J, with 4 bases in the middle. As DNA, the CDR3 is TGTGCCAGCAGTGAAGGGGGTCAGCCCCAGCATTTT. This translates into CASSEGGQPQHF.

The rearrangement uses TRBV4-2 and TRBJ2-7; 11 bases fit TRBD2. The CDR3 covers 15 residues. The ends lost 4 bases at V and 3 bases at J; junction bases unmatched: 5. Per the germline V gene, CDR1 is LGHNA and CDR2 is YNFKEQ. CDR3 sequence reads: CASSPATSGVYEQYF. In nucleotides, the CDR3 is TGTGCCAGCAGCCCAGCGACTAGCGGGGTCTACGAGCAGTACTTC.